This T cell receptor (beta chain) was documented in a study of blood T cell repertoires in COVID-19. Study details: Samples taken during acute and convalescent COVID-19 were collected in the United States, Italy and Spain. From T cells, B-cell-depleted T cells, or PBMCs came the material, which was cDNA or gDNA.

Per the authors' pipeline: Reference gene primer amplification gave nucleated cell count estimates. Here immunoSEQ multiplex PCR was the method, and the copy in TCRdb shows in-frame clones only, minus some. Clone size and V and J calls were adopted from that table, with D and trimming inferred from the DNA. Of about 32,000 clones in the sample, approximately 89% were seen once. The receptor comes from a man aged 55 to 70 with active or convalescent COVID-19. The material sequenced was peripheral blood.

Here the CDR3 DNA reads TGTGCCAGCTCACCAACAGGGAATCAGCCCCAGCATTTT. This codes for CASSPTGNQPQHF. This chain joins TRBV18 and TRBJ1-5; D possibly corresponds to TRBD1 (6 bases). Germline CDR1 KGHSH, CDR2 LQKENI. The CDR3 sequence is 13 residues long. V was trimmed by 2 bases and J by 4 bases, leaving 6 bases between them.